One sample yielded the 4 T cell receptor beta chains listed below, sequenced in a study of blood T cell repertoires in COVID-19. Libraries were prepared by immunoSEQ multiplex PCR; TCRdb keeps only in-frame clonotypes and omits some of them. This sample yields around 300,000 clones, of which around nine tenths are seen a single time; over 6% belongs to the top ten. The material sequenced was PBMCs or T cells enriched from blood (not recorded which). These TCRs come from a woman in her thirties or forties who had recovered from COVID-19.

The chain links TRBV3-1 (or the pseudogene TRBV3-2) to TRBJ1-2; D is possibly TRBD1 (5 bases). Germline CDR1 is LGHDT and CDR2 is YNNKEL (reference sequence). The V end lost 0 bases, the J end lost 3 bases, and 11 bases lay between the germline ends. This CDR3 is 15 amino acids long. The CDR3 reads CASSQEGRVHYGYTF. Here the CDR3 DNA reads TGTGCCAGCAGCCAAGAGGGCAGGGTACACTATGGCTACACCTTC.

The chain combines TRBV2 with TRBJ1-1, with 8 nucleotides matching TRBD1. The ends lost 7 bases at V and 1 base at J; junction bases unmatched: 5. In germline, CDR1 is SNHLY, CDR2 FYNNEI. This CDR3 is built from 14 residues. The CDR3 nucleotides read TGTGCCAGCACCCCCGGACAGGGGAACACTGAAGCTTTCTTT. Protein: CASTPGQGNTEAFF.

The gene calls are TRBV5-4 and TRBJ2-3; D may be TRBD2 (6 bases). CDR1 SGHNT and CDR2 YYREEE come from the germline V gene (reference sequence). V dropped 4 bases and J dropped 6 bases, with 9 bases sitting between them. The CDR3 consists of 12 residues. The chain's CDR3 is CASSNLADTQYF. In DNA form, the CDR3 reads TGTGCCAGCAGCAACCTAGCGGATACGCAGTATTTT.

This clone was recorded a few times. The chain joins TRBV7-3 to TRBJ1-1; D uncertain. CDR1 and CDR2 (germline): SGHTA, FQGTGA. Trimming shortened V by 1 base and J by 0 bases, and 18 bases separated the two germline ends. This CDR3 contains 18 residues. This CDR3 reads CASSLIPTVEILNTEAFF. The CDR3 nucleotides read TGTGCCAGCAGCTTAATCCCAACGGTTGAGATACTGAACACTGAAGCTTTCTTT. The full variable domain, completed using reference TRBV7-3 and TRBJ1-1, is GAGVSQTPSNKVTEKGKYVELRCDPISGHTALYWYRQSLGQGPEFLIYFQGTGAADDSGLPNDRFFAVRPEGSVSTLKIQRTERGDSAVYLCASSLIPTVEILNTEAFFGQGTRLTVV.